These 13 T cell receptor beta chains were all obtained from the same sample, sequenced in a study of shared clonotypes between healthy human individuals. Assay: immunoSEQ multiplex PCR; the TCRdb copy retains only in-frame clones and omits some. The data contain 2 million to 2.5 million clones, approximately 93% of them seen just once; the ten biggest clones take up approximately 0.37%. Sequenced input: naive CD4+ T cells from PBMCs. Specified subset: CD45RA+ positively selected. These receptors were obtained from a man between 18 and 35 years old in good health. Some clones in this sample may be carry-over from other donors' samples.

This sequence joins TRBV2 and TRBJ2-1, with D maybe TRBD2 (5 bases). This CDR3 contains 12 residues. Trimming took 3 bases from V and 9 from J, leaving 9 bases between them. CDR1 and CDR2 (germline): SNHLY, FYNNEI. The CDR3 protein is CASSEGSFEQFF. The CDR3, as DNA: TGTGCCAGCAGTGAGGGGAGTTTTGAGCAGTTCTTC.

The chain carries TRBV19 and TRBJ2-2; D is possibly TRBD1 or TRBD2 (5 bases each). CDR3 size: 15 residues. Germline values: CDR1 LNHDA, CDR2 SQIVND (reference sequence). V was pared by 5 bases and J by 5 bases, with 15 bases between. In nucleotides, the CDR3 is TGTGCCAGTAGTCCACTGGGACGGAAGACCGGGGAGCTGTTTTTT. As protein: CASSPLGRKTGELFF.

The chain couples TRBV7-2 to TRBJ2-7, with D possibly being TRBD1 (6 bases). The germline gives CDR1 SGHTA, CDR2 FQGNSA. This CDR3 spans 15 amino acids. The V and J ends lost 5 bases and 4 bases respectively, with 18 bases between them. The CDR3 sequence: CASSLTRQVPYEQYF. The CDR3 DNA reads TGTGCCAGCAGCCTCACCCGACAGGTGCCTTACGAGCAGTACTTC. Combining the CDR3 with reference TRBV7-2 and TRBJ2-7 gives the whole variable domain GAGVSQSPSNKVTEKGKDVELRCDPISGHTALYWYRQSLGQGLEFLIYFQGNSAPDKSGLPSDRFSAERTGGSVSTLTIQRTQQEDSAVYLCASSLTRQVPYEQYFGPGTRLTVT.

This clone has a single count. In nucleotides, the CDR3 is TGCGCCAGCACGATTATGGGGGGCGCCTCGGGCAATGAGCAGTTCTTC. This sequence encodes CASTIMGGASGNEQFF. V usage is TRBV5-1 and J usage is TRBJ2-1; either TRBD1 or TRBD2 may fit D (6 bases each). Germline loops: CDR1 SGHRS, CDR2 YFSETQ. This CDR3 contains 16 residues. V was pared by 6 bases and J by 6 bases, with 22 bases between.

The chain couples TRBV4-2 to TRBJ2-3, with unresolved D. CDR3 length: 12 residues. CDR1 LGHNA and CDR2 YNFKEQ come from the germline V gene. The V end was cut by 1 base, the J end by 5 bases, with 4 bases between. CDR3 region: CASSQGGDTQYF. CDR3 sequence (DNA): TGTGCCAGCAGCCAAGGTGGAGATACGCAGTATTTT.

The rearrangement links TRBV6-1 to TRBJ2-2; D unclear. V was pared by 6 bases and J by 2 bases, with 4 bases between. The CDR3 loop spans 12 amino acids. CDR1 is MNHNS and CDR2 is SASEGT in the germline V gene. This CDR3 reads CASRVNTGELFF. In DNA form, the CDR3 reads TGTGCCAGCAGGGTTAACACCGGGGAGCTGTTTTTT.

This CDR3 is CASRGGDWTIEAKNIQYF. The CDR3 DNA reads as TGTGCCAGCAGAGGTGGGGACTGGACGATCGAAGCCAAAAACATTCAGTACTTC. V is TRBV28 and J is TRBJ2-4; TRBD2 might be the D (6 bases). Germline CDR1 MDHEN, CDR2 SYDVKM. This CDR3 has 18 residues. Trimming shortened V by 6 bases and J by 0 bases, and 21 bases separated the two germline ends. The full variable domain, in which reference TRBV28 and TRBJ2-4 provide the parts outside the CDR3, is DVKVTQSSRYLVKRTGEKVFLECVQDMDHENMFWYRQDPGLGLRLIYFSYDVKMKEKGDIPEGYSVSREKKERFSLILESASTNQTSMYLCASRGGDWTIEAKNIQYFGAGTRLSVL.

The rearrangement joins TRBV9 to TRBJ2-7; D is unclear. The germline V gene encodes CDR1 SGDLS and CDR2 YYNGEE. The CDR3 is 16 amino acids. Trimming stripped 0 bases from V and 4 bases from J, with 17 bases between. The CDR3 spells CASSVGQQVFWYEQYF. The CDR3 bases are TGTGCCAGCAGCGTAGGTCAGCAGGTATTTTGGTACGAGCAGTACTTC.

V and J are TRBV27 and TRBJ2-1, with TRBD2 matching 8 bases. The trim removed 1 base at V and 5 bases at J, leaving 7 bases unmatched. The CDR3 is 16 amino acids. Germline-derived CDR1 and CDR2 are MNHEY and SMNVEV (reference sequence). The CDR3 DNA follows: TGTGCCAGCAGTTTATTCTACGGGAGGGTGCACAATGAGCAGTTCTTC. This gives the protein CASSLFYGRVHNEQFF.

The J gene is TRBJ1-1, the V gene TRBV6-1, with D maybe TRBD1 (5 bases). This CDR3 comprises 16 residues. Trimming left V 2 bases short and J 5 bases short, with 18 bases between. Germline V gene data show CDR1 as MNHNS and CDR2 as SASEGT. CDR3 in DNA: TGTGCCAGCAGTGAACTCTTTGGGGGGACTTCAACTGAAGCTTTCTTT. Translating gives CASSELFGGTSTEAFF.

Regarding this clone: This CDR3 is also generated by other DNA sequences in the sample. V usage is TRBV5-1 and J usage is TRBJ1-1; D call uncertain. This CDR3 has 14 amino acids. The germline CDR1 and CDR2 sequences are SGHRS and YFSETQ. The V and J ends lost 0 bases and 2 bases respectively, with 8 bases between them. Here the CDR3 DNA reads TGCGCCAGCAGCTTGGGCGGAAGAAACACTGAAGCTTTCTTT. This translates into CASSLGGRNTEAFF. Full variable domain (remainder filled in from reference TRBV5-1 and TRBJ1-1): KAGVTQTPRYLIKTRGQQVTLSCSPISGHRSVSWYQQTPGQGLQFLFEYFSETQRNKGNFPGRFSGRQFSNSRSEMNVSTLELGDSALYLCASSLGGRNTEAFFGQGTRLTVV.

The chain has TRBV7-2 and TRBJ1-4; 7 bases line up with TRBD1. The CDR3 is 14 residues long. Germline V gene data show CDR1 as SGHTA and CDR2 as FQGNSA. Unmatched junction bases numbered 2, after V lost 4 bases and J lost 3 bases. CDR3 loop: CASSSGQPNEKLFF. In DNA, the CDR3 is TGTGCCAGCAGCTCGGGACAGCCTAATGAAAAACTGTTTTTT.

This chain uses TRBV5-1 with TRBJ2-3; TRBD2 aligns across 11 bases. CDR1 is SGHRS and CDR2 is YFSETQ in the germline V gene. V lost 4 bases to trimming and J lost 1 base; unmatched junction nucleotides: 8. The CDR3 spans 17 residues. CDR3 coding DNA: TGCGCCAGCAGCCTCACACTAGCGGGAGTCGGCACAGATACGCAGTATTTT. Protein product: CASSLTLAGVGTDTQYF.